This T cell receptor beta chain originates from a study of T cell changes during pregnancy in multiple sclerosis. Sequencing was performed with immunoSEQ multiplex PCR; in TCRdb, only in-frame clones are kept and a portion is missing. The sample consists of almost 95,000 clones, under 95% of them appearing once. There are 14 residues in the CDR3. Germline V gene lookup returns CDR1 SNHLY and CDR2 FYNNEI. Trimming took off 6 bases at V and 3 bases at J, with 15 bases between the two ends. The TCR sequence derives from a female donor with multiple sclerosis, enrolled in a pregnancy study. The rearrangement joins TRBV2 to TRBJ2-7, with D possibly being TRBD2 (6 bases). The sample was peripheral blood, taken in the first trimester of pregnancy. The CDR3 region has the DNA TGTGCCAGCAGGCGGGACGGAGCCCTCTACGAGCAGTACTTC. As protein: CASRRDGALYEQYF. Full variable domain (remainder filled in from reference TRBV2 and TRBJ2-7): EPEVTQTPSHQVTQMGQEVILRCVPISNHLYFYWYRQILGQKVEFLVSFYNNEISEKSEIFDDQFSVERPDGSNFTLKIRSTKLEDSAMYFCASRRDGALYEQYFGPGTRLTVT.